Following are 25 T cell receptor beta chains from one sample sequenced in a study of CD8 T cells in Susac syndrome (dated by TCRdb to between 2018 and 2021). The library was prepared using the immunoSEQ multiplex PCR assay. RNA was extracted using the RNeasy kit, and about 0.5 to 1 ug of the RNA was reverse transcribed with random hexamers. In TCRdb, the public reads were trimmed at Q25 with fastp and aligned with MiXCR, with productive beta chains retained. Each record represents a unique CDR3 protein, reported with the most common genes and DNA among its rows. The sample yields almost 450,000 distinct CDR3 sequences; about 85% were counted once. 0.09% to 0.15% of the sample goes to the ten largest clones. The sequenced sample was CD8+ T cells from PBMCs. The receptors derive from a human donor with multiple sclerosis.

This chain connects TRBV7-9 to TRBJ1-1; D not certain. V was clipped by 1 base and J by 11 bases, with 14 bases between them. Per the germline V gene, CDR1 is SEHNR and CDR2 is FQNEAQ (reference sequence). This CDR3 contains 13 residues. The CDR3 nucleotides are TGTGCCAGCAGCTTAGGGTCATCCAGCGGGGCTTTCTTT. Its translation is CASSLGSSSGAFF.

This clonotype was seen a single time. V gene TRBV2 combines with J gene TRBJ2-1; D unclear. This CDR3 has 14 residues. V lost 4 bases and J lost 2, with 9 bases in between. CDR1 and CDR2 (germline): SNHLY, FYNNEI. As DNA, the CDR3 is TGTGCCAGCAGTGTGGGGTCCCCCTACAATGAGCAGTTCTTC. Its protein is CASSVGSPYNEQFF.

CDR3 DNA sequence: TGTGCCAGCAGGAGACCGGGACAAAGCACAGATACGCAGTATTTT. Residues: CASRRPGQSTDTQYF. The rearrangement uses TRBV2 and TRBJ2-3, with D perhaps matching TRBD1 (6 bases). The CDR3 has 15 amino acids. CDR1 is SNHLY and CDR2 is FYNNEI in the germline V gene. The germline V and J ends were trimmed by 6 bases and 0 bases, with 13 bases remaining between them. The full variable domain, completed using reference TRBV2 and TRBJ2-3, is EPEVTQTPSHQVTQMGQEVILRCVPISNHLYFYWYRQILGQKVEFLVSFYNNEISEKSEIFDDQFSVERPDGSNFTLKIRSTKLEDSAMYFCASRRPGQSTDTQYFGPGTRLTVL.

This clonotype was observed a single time. The chain has TRBV20-1 and TRBJ1-2; the D gene is possibly TRBD1 (5 bases). Germline V gene sequence: CDR1 DFQATT, CDR2 SNEGSKA (reference sequence). The CDR3 has 12 residues. Trimming removed 3 bases from V and 7 bases from J, with 12 bases in between. The CDR3 loop is CSARAGMLGYTF. For the CDR3, the DNA is TGCAGTGCTAGGGCAGGGATGCTTGGCTACACCTTC.

This clonotype was seen only once. The chain carries TRBV2 and TRBJ2-1; 12 nucleotides line up with TRBD1. V lost 2 bases, J lost 6 bases, and 5 bases stayed unmatched. CDR3 length: 16 amino acids. CDR1 and CDR2 (germline): SNHLY, FYNNEI. The CDR3 coding sequence is TGTGCCAGCAGTGAATACGGGACAGGGGGCTTCAATGAGCAGTTCTTC. It specifies CASSEYGTGGFNEQFF.

For the CDR3, the DNA is TGTGCCTGGAGCCCGGGACTAGCGGGAGCGGACGAGCAGTACTTC. It yields the protein CAWSPGLAGADEQYF. The chain joins TRBV30 to TRBJ2-7, with 14 bases that match TRBD2. From germline, CDR1 is GTSNPN and CDR2 SVGIG (reference sequence). V was clipped by 3 bases and J by 5 bases; unmatched bases: 6. The length of the CDR3 is 15 residues.

Here the CDR3 DNA reads TGTGCCAGCAGTGGCATTTGGGGAGGATACAATGAGCAGTTCTTC. As protein: CASSGIWGGYNEQFF. J is TRBJ2-1 and V is TRBV6-1, with D possibly matching TRBD2 (6 bases). The CDR3 loop spans 15 amino acids. Germline CDR1 MNHNS, CDR2 SASEGT. Deletions cut 4 bases from V and 4 bases from J, with 14 bases between.

CDR3 region: CASSTSGSPYNEQFF. CDR3 DNA: TGCGCCAGCAGCACGAGCGGGAGCCCCTACAATGAGCAGTTCTTC. The chain combines TRBV4-1 with TRBJ2-1; 8 bases align to TRBD2. The CDR3 has 15 amino acids. V lost 5 bases and J lost 2; bases outside the gene matches: 5. Germline V gene data show CDR1 as MGHRA and CDR2 as YSYEKL.

The chain joins TRBV12-3 or TRBV12-4 to TRBJ2-1, with 8 bases lining up with TRBD2. This CDR3 region has 19 residues. J gave up 4 bases and V 0 bases, and 14 bases lay outside the gene matches. DNA of the CDR3: TGTGCCAGCAGTTTAGCTTTCGCGGGGGGCGGGATGGATTACAATGAGCAGTTCTTC. Protein: CASSLAFAGGGMDYNEQFF.

This clonotype appeared a single time. The chain employs TRBV5-1 and TRBJ1-1; D is undetermined. The V end was cut by 4 bases, the J end by 6 bases, with 16 bases between. From germline, CDR1 is SGHRS and CDR2 YFSETQ. This CDR3 comprises 14 residues. This chain's CDR3 is CASSRAPSGAEAFF. CDR3 nucleotide sequence: TGCGCCAGCAGCCGAGCCCCCAGTGGCGCTGAAGCTTTCTTT. The full variable domain, its missing parts supplied by reference TRBV5-1 and TRBJ1-1, is KAGVTQTPRYLIKTRGQQVTLSCSPISGHRSVSWYQQTPGQGLQFLFEYFSETQRNKGNFPGRFSGRQFSNSRSEMNVSTLELGDSALYLCASSRAPSGAEAFFGQGTRLTVV.

This chain connects TRBV28 to TRBJ1-2; D might be TRBD1 (5 bases). The CDR3 runs to 11 residues. V was shortened by 7 bases and J by 7 bases, with 10 bases between the two germline ends. CDR1 and CDR2 from the germline V gene are MDHEN and SYDVKM. As DNA, the CDR3 is TGTGCCAGCACAGGGCTTGTTGGCTACACCTTC. Translating gives CASTGLVGYTF.

The V call is TRBV7-2, the J call TRBJ2-2, with 9 bases identical to TRBD1. Germline V gives CDR1 SGHTA, CDR2 FQGNSA. This CDR3 region has 15 residues. The V segment lost 5 bases and the J segment 5 bases; nucleotides outside the gene matches: 6. The CDR3 spells CASSRTGEETGELFF. In nucleotides, the CDR3 is TGTGCCAGCAGCCGGACAGGGGAGGAAACCGGGGAGCTGTTTTTT.

The V call is TRBV4-1, the J call TRBJ1-2, with D uncertain. The CDR3 runs to 17 residues. The germline V and J ends were trimmed by 0 bases and 3 bases, with 17 bases remaining between them. The V gene's germline CDR1 is MGHRA and CDR2 YSYEKL. The CDR3 sequence: CASSQDVGEGTDYGYTF. The CDR3 DNA follows: TGCGCCAGCAGCCAAGACGTTGGGGAGGGTACGGACTATGGCTACACCTTC.

This chain uses TRBV27 with TRBJ1-5; the match to TRBD1 covers 10 bases. CDR3 size: 15 residues. Germline CDR1 MNHEY, CDR2 SMNVEV (reference sequence). With 4 bases clipped from V and 4 bases from J, the junction kept 4 bases outside the gene matches. The CDR3: CASSWTGGGNQPQHF. DNA for the CDR3: TGTGCCAGCAGTTGGACAGGGGGGGGTAATCAGCCCCAGCATTTT.

The rearrangement links TRBV29-1 to TRBJ1-1, with D uncertain. The CDR3 has 13 residues. Germline V CDR1 and CDR2: SQVTM, ANQGSEA. Between the trimmed V and J ends, which lost 2 bases and 1 base, there was a span of 8 bases. CDR3 loop: CSVEPGGNTEAFF. CDR3 coding DNA: TGCAGCGTTGAACCAGGAGGGAACACTGAAGCTTTCTTT. The full variable domain, with the rest looked up from reference TRBV29-1 and TRBJ1-1, is SAVISQKPSRDICQRGTSLTIQCQVDSQVTMMFWYRQQPGQSLTLIATANQGSEATYESGFVIDKFPISRPNLTFSTLTVSNMSPEDSSIYLCSVEPGGNTEAFFGQGTRLTVV.

This chain links TRBV27 with TRBJ1-2; D not resolved. The length of the CDR3 is 15 residues. V was trimmed by 1 base and J by 3 bases, leaving 12 bases between them. Germline V gives CDR1 MNHEY, CDR2 SMNVEV (reference sequence). CDR3 DNA sequence: TGTGCCAGCAGTTTATTTTACGCTGGGGACTATGGCTACACCTTC. As protein: CASSLFYAGDYGYTF.

The rearrangement joins TRBV12-3 or TRBV12-4 to TRBJ1-1; D unresolved. The V gene lost 5 bases and the J gene lost 0 bases, with 16 bases spanning the gap. CDR3 size: 16 residues. The CDR3 spells CASSPPLNEVNTEAFF. CDR3 DNA sequence: TGTGCCAGCAGTCCCCCGTTGAACGAAGTGAACACTGAAGCTTTCTTT.

The chain joins TRBV24-1 to TRBJ2-2, with 10 bases identical to TRBD1. V shed 7 bases, J shed 5 bases, and the junction held 3 bases outside the gene matches. Germline CDR1 reads KGHDR; CDR2 reads SFDVKD. The CDR3 covers 14 residues. The CDR3 DNA reads as TGTGCCACCAGGGGGACAGGGGATACCGGGGAGCTGTTTTTT. Translating gives CATRGTGDTGELFF.

The chain is built from TRBV11-2 and TRBJ1-4; the match to TRBD1 covers 9 bases. The CDR3 consists of 15 residues. The junction had 9 bases not matched to a gene; V was cut back by 8 bases and J by 5 bases. Germline CDR1 and CDR2: SGHAT and FQNNGV. The CDR3 region is CASLRGGTGNEKLFF. The CDR3 nucleotides read TGTGCCAGCCTCCGCGGTGGGACAGGGAATGAAAAACTGTTTTTT.

The gene calls are TRBV19 and TRBJ2-4, with 13 bases matching TRBD2. There are 18 residues in the CDR3. The V and J ends lost 5 bases and 8 bases, in that order; junction bases with no gene match: 15. Germline V gene lookup returns CDR1 LNHDA and CDR2 SQIVND (reference sequence). CDR3 residues: CASSFLPGLAGVSDIQYF. In DNA form, the CDR3 reads TGTGCCAGTAGTTTCTTACCTGGACTAGCGGGAGTGTCGGACATTCAGTACTTC. Looking up the rest from reference TRBV19 and TRBJ2-4 gives the full variable domain: DGGITQSPKYLFRKEGQNVTLSCEQNLNHDAMYWYRQDPGQGLRLIYYSQIVNDFQKGDIAEGYSVSREKKESFPLTVTSAQKNPTAFYLCASSFLPGLAGVSDIQYFGAGTRLSVL.

This chain uses TRBV29-1 with TRBJ2-7; D may correspond to TRBD1 or TRBD2 (5 bases each). The CDR3 contains 14 residues. With 6 bases removed from V and 2 bases from J, the gap between germline ends came to 17 bases. Looked up from germline, CDR1 is SQVTM and CDR2 is ANQGSEA. Here the CDR3 reads CSVGDRTDPYEQYF. CDR3 bases: TGCAGCGTCGGGGACCGGACGGATCCCTACGAGCAGTACTTC.

This chain links TRBV19 with TRBJ2-7; a weak D match, TRBD1 (6 bases). Germline values: CDR1 LNHDA, CDR2 SQIVND (reference sequence). The CDR3 runs to 14 residues. Deletions cut 2 bases from V and 5 bases from J, with 13 bases between. In DNA, the CDR3 is TGTGCCAGTAGTATACTACAGGGAAGGAACGAGCAGTACTTC. Translation: CASSILQGRNEQYF.

V usage is TRBV28 and J usage is TRBJ2-5; tentative D call: TRBD2 (6 bases). Germline values: CDR1 MDHEN, CDR2 SYDVKM. The CDR3 runs 12 residues. Trimming took 5 bases from V and 9 from J, leaving 13 bases between them. CDR3 sequence (DNA): TGTGCCAGCAGTGGGTCTTCGGGGGCCCAGTACTTC. The encoded protein is CASSGSSGAQYF.

This clonotype was seen a single time. This chain connects TRBV27 to TRBJ1-2; D unclear. The CDR3 contains 15 residues. The V end lost 0 bases, the J end lost 2 bases, and 10 bases lay between the germline ends. The germline V gene has CDR1 MNHEY and CDR2 SMNVEV (reference sequence). The CDR3 DNA reads as TGTGCCAGCAGTTTATCGGCGGACGGGAACTATGGCTACACCTTC. Translating it yields CASSLSADGNYGYTF.

This clonotype has only one observation. The chain employs TRBV20-1 and TRBJ2-7, with D hard to call. CDR3 length: 14 residues. Germline V gene sequence: CDR1 DFQATT, CDR2 SNEGSKA (reference sequence). Deletions cut 0 bases from V and 1 base from J, with 10 bases between. CDR3 protein: CSARDLGESYEQYF. The DNA for the CDR3 is TGCAGTGCTAGAGATCTAGGAGAATCCTACGAGCAGTACTTC.